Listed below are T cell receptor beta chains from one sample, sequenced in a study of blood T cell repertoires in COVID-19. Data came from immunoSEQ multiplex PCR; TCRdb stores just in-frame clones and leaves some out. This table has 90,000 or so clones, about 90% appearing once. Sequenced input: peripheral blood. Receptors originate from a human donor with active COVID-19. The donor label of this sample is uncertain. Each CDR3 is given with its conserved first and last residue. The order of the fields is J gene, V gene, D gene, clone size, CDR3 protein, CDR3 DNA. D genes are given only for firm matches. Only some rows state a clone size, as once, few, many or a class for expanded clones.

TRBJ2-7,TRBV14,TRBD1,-,CASSQDGQGSSFFHYEQYF,TGTGCCAGCAGCCAGGATGGACAGGGTAGTAGTTTTTTCCACTACGAGCAGTACTTC
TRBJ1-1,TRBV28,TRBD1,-,CASSLGRGRGTEAFF,TGTGCCAGCAGTTTGGGCAGGGGGCGCGGTACTGAAGCTTTCTTT
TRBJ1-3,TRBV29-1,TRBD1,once,CSVEDWIGTAGNTIYF,TGCAGCGTTGAAGATTGGATCGGGACAGCTGGAAACACCATATATTTT
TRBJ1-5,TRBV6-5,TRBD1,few,CASTATGPAQPQHF,TGTGCCAGCACCGCGACAGGGCCGGCTCAGCCCCAGCATTTT
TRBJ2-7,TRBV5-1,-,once,CASSFTAGPTYEQYF,TGCGCCAGCAGCTTCACGGCAGGGCCAACCTACGAGCAGTACTTC
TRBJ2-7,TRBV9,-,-,CASSVGGGDLSYEQYF,TGTGCCAGCAGCGTAGGGGGCGGGGACCTCTCCTACGAGCAGTACTTC
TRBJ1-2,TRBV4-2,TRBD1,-,CASSPTGGDYGYTF,TGTGCCAGCAGCCCGACAGGGGGCGACTATGGCTACACCTTC
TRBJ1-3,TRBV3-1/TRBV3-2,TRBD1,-,CASSPQGWTGNTIYF,TGTGCCAGCAGCCCACAGGGGTGGACTGGAAACACCATATATTTT
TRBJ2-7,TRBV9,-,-,CASSGGQNYEQYF,TGTGCCAGCAGCGGAGGACAGAACTACGAGCAGTACTTC
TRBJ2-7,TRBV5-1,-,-,CASSSDTTYEQYF,TGCGCCAGCAGCTCGGACACCACCTACGAGCAGTACTTC
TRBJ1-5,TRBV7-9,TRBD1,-,CASSLMGQGGVSNQPQHF,TGTGCCAGCAGCTTAATGGGACAGGGGGGAGTGAGCAATCAGCCCCAGCATTTT
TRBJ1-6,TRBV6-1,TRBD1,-,CASSGSGGQGVSPLHF,TGTGCCAGCAGTGGGTCTGGCGGTCAGGGGGTATCACCCCTCCACTTT
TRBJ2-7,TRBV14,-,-,CASSQDHGRSAYEQYF,TGTGCCAGCAGCCAAGACCACGGCCGCAGCGCCTACGAGCAGTACTTC
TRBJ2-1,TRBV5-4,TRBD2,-,CATASGVYNEQFF,TGTGCCACGGCGAGCGGGGTCTACAATGAGCAGTTCTTC
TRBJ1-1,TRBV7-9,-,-,CASSLGEGNTEAFF,TGTGCCAGCAGCTTGGGGGAGGGGAACACTGAAGCTTTCTTT
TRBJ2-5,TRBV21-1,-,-,CASSTGRRDAGETQYF,TGTGCCAGCAGCACAGGCCGGCGGGACGCCGGGGAGACCCAGTACTTC
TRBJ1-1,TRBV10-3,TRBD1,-,CATRTGRPSDDTEAFF,TGTGCCACCAGGACAGGGAGACCATCGGACGACACTGAAGCTTTCTTT
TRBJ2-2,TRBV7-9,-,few,CASSLGGQNTGELFF,TGTGCCAGCAGCTTAGGGGGACAGAACACCGGGGAGCTGTTTTTT
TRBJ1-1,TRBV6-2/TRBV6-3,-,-,CASSLQGPNTEAFF,TGTGCCAGCAGCTTACAGGGTCCGAACACTGAAGCTTTCTTT
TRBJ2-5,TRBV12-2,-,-,CASRLRETQYF,TGTGCAAGTCGCTTGAGGGAGACCCAGTACTTC
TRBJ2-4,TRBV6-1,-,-,CASSEVGGLAKNIQYF,TGTGCCAGCAGTGAGGTCGGAGGACTAGCCAAAAACATTCAGTACTTC
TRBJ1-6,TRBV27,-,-,CASSFTGTGSPLHF,TGTGCCAGCAGTTTTACAGGGACGGGCTCACCCCTCCACTTT
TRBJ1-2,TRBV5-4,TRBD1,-,CASSGRDRVVGGYTF,TGTGCCAGCAGCGGACGGGACAGGGTTGTGGGGGGCTACACCTTC
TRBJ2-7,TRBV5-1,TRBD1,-,CASSWGTGVSSYEQYF,TGCGCCAGCAGCTGGGGGACAGGGGTCAGCTCCTACGAGCAGTACTTC
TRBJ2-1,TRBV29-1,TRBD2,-,CSVGLAGDNEQFF,TGCAGCGTAGGACTAGCGGGGGACAATGAGCAGTTCTTC
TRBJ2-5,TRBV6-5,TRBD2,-,CASSYSRGGYQETQYF,TGTGCCAGCAGTTACTCACGCGGGGGGTACCAAGAGACCCAGTACTTC
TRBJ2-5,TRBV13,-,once,CASSPPRQETQYF,TGTGCCAGCAGCCCCCCCAGACAAGAGACCCAGTACTTC
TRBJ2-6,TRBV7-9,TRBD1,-,CASSIPGQGTGANVLTF,TGTGCCAGCAGCATCCCGGGACAGGGGACCGGGGCCAACGTCCTGACTTTC
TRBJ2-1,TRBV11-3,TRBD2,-,CASSFGGGNDEQFF,TGTGCCAGCAGCTTTGGGGGGGGGAACGATGAGCAGTTCTTC
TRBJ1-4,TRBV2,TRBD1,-,CASSARGSLVEKLFF,TGTGCCAGCAGCGCCAGGGGGTCTCTTGTTGAAAAACTGTTTTTT
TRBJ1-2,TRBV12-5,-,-,CASGPYYGYTF,TGTGCTAGTGGTCCCTACTATGGCTACACCTTC
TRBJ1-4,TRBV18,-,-,CASRPIGGNEKLFF,TGTGCCAGCCGGCCCATCGGGGGTAATGAAAAACTGTTTTTT
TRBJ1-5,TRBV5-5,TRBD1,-,CASSLVGDTGGRQPQHF,TGTGCCAGCAGCTTGGTCGGGGATACAGGGGGCCGGCAGCCCCAGCATTTT
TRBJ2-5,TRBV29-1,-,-,CSVDFGTLWETQYF,TGCAGCGTTGATTTTGGGACTTTATGGGAGACCCAGTACTTC
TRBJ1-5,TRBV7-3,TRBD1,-,CASSLTGTGNQPQHF,TGTGCCAGCAGCTTAACAGGGACAGGCAATCAGCCCCAGCATTTT
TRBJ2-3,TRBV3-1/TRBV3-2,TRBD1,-,CASSQGTGADTQYF,TGTGCCAGCAGCCAAGGGACAGGGGCGGATACGCAGTATTTT
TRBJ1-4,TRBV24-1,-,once,CATVGVATNEKLFF,TGTGCCACGGTCGGAGTTGCAACTAATGAAAAACTGTTTTTT
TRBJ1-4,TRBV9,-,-,CASSVGGEEKLFF,TGTGCCAGCAGCGTAGGTGGAGAAGAAAAACTGTTTTTT
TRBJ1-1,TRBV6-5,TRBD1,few,CASRGTGDNTEAFF,TGTGCCAGCAGGGGGACAGGGGATAACACTGAAGCTTTCTTT
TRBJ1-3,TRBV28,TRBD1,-,CASRVGQGAAGNTIYF,TGTGCCAGCAGAGTGGGACAGGGGGCGGCTGGAAACACCATATATTTT
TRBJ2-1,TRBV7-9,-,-,CASSLVSGSYNEQFF,TGTGCCAGCAGCTTAGTGTCGGGGTCCTACAATGAGCAGTTCTTC
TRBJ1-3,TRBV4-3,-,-,CASSQDPSRNTIYF,TGCGCCAGCAGCCAAGATCCTTCTCGAAACACCATATATTTT
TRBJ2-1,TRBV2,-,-,CASSEATFWDSTYNEQFF,TGTGCCAGCAGTGAAGCGACGTTTTGGGACTCCACCTACAATGAGCAGTTCTTC
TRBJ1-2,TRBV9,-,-,CASSVAARPYGYTF,TGTGCCAGCAGCGTAGCGGCCAGGCCCTATGGCTACACCTTC
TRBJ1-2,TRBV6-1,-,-,CASSELTDRINYGYTF,TGTGCCAGCAGTGAATTGACAGACCGGATTAACTATGGCTACACCTTC
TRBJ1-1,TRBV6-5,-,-,CASSGNMNTEAFF,TGTGCCAGCAGCGGGAACATGAACACTGAAGCTTTCTTT
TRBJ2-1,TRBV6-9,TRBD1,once,CASSYWDRGDDEQFF,TGTGCCAGCAGTTATTGGGACAGGGGCGACGATGAGCAGTTCTTC
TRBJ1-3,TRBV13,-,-,CASSSNVWVQGGNTIYF,TGTGCCAGCAGTTCAAATGTATGGGTTCAGGGTGGAAACACCATATATTTT
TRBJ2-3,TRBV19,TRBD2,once,CASGRGGQDTQYF,TGTGCCAGTGGGCGGGGGGGCCAAGATACGCAGTATTTT
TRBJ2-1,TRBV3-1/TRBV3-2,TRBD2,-,CASSQGGLAGGEQFF,TGTGCCAGCAGCCAAGGGGGACTAGCGGGGGGTGAGCAGTTCTTC
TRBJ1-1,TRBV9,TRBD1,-,CASSETTGGRTEAFF,TGTGCCAGCAGCGAGACGACAGGGGGGCGGACTGAAGCTTTCTTT
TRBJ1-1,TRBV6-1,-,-,CASSEAGGDTEAFF,TGTGCCAGCAGTGAAGCGGGGGGGGACACTGAAGCTTTCTTT